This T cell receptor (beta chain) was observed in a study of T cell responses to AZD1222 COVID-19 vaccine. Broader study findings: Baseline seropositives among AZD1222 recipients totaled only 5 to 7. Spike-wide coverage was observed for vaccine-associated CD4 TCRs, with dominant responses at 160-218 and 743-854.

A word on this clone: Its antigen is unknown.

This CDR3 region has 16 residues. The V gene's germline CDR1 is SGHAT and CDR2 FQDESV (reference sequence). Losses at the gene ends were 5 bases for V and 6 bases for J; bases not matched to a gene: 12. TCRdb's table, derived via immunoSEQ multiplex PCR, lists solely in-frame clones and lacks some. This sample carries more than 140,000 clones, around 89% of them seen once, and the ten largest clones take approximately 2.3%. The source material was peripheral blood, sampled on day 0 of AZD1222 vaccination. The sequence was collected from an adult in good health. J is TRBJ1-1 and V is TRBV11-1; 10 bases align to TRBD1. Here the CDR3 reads CASSGDRGLTRSEAFF. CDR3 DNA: TGTGCCAGCAGCGGGGACAGGGGACTTACTCGGTCTGAAGCTTTCTTT. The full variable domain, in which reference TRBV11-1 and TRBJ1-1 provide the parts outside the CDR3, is EAEVAQSPRYKITEKSQAVAFWCDPISGHATLYWYRQILGQGPELLVQFQDESVVDDSQLPKDRFSAERLKGVDSTLKIQPAELGDSAMYLCASSGDRGLTRSEAFFGQGTRLTVV.